This TCR beta chain was recovered during a study of blood T cell repertoires in COVID-19. Study summary: Some COVID-19 samples were acute and others convalescent; all came from the United States, Italy and Spain. Sources were T cells, B-cell-depleted T cells, or PBMCs; the material itself was cDNA or gDNA.

Sequencing was performed with immunoSEQ multiplex PCR; in TCRdb, only in-frame clones are kept and a portion is missing. The table lists roughly 150,000 clones, 75% to 85% of them singletons. The germline CDR1 and CDR2 sequences are SNHLY and FYNNEI. V lost 7 bases, J lost 5 bases, and 6 bases stayed unmatched. The CDR3 is 13 amino acids. The gene calls are TRBV2 and TRBJ2-5, with 8 nucleotides matching TRBD2. Sequencing input: PBMCs or T cells enriched from blood (not recorded which). This clonotype was sampled from a woman aged 60 to 75 who had recovered from COVID-19. The CDR3 region is CASTGLARETQYF. In DNA, the CDR3 is TGTGCCAGCACCGGACTAGCTCGTGAGACCCAGTACTTC.